This entry lists 18 T cell receptor beta chains sequenced from one sample in a study of blood T cell repertoires in COVID-19. Generated by immunoSEQ multiplex PCR, the TCRdb table keeps only in-frame clones and is missing some. Among about 210,000 clones listed, over 80% were seen once. Sequenced: peripheral blood. Source of these receptors: a woman aged 55 to 70 with COVID-19, enrolled during active disease.

The gene calls are TRBV3-1 (or the pseudogene TRBV3-2) and TRBJ1-5; D gene uncertain. This CDR3 contains 13 residues. Germline V gene sequence: CDR1 LGHDT, CDR2 YNNKEL (reference sequence). Trimming pared 0 bases from V and 7 bases from J, leaving 7 bases between. The CDR3 loop is CASSQDRKQPQHF. CDR3 DNA: TGTGCCAGCAGCCAAGACAGGAAACAGCCCCAGCATTTT.

This clone was detected only a few times. V gene TRBV7-3 combines with J gene TRBJ2-1; D is uncertain. V dropped 5 bases and J dropped 2 bases, with 10 bases sitting between them. The CDR3 contains 14 residues. Per germline, CDR1 SGHTA and CDR2 FQGTGA. The chain's CDR3 is CASSLSPAYNEQFF. DNA of the CDR3: TGTGCCAGCAGCCTTAGTCCCGCCTACAATGAGCAGTTCTTC.

V gene TRBV27 combines with J gene TRBJ2-7, with D perhaps TRBD2 (5 bases). The V gene lost 6 bases and the J gene lost 6 bases, with 18 bases spanning the gap. The CDR3 spans 14 residues. Germline V lookup: CDR1 MNHEY, CDR2 SMNVEV (reference sequence). Here the CDR3 reads CASRSSLRGREQYF. The CDR3 DNA sequence: TGTGCCAGCAGGTCCTCATTACGGGGTCGCGAGCAGTACTTC.

The J gene is TRBJ2-1, the V gene TRBV27; 9 positions match TRBD2. CDR1 is MNHEY and CDR2 is SMNVEV in the germline V gene (reference sequence). The junction had 17 bases not matched to a gene; V was cut back by 5 bases and J by 0 bases. This CDR3 region has 20 residues. The CDR3 DNA sequence: TGTGCCAGCAGTGTATGGGCCGTGGGCGGGAGGGCAAGCTCCTACAATGAGCAGTTCTTC. This gives the protein CASSVWAVGGRASSYNEQFF.

V and J are TRBV7-9 and TRBJ2-5; 9 bases fit TRBD1. From germline, CDR1 is SEHNR and CDR2 FQNEAQ (reference sequence). CDR3 length equals 16 residues. Trimming cost V 1 base and J 5 bases; bases outside gene matches: 8. CDR3 nucleotides: TGTGCCAGCAGCTTAGGAGACAGGGGGAGGCGGGAGACCCAGTACTTC. Protein: CASSLGDRGRRETQYF.

The V gene is TRBV11-2, the J gene TRBJ1-5; 7 positions match TRBD1. V lost 5 bases, J lost 3 bases, and 4 bases stayed unmatched. This CDR3 has 14 residues. Germline values: CDR1 SGHAT, CDR2 FQNNGV. The CDR3 loop is CASSLDRNNQPQHF. CDR3 bases: TGTGCCAGCAGCCTGGACAGGAACAATCAGCCCCAGCATTTT. Filled out from reference TRBV11-2 and TRBJ1-5, the complete variable domain reads EAGVAQSPRYKIIEKRQSVAFWCNPISGHATLYWYQQILGQGPKLLIQFQNNGVVDDSQLPKDRFSAERLKGVDSTLKIQPAKLEDSAVYLCASSLDRNNQPQHFGDGTRLSIL.

The chain joins TRBV5-1 to TRBJ1-1; a possible D gene is TRBD1 (5 bases). The germline V gene encodes CDR1 SGHRS and CDR2 YFSETQ. Trimming removed 3 bases from V and 2 bases from J, with 14 bases in between. The CDR3 is 15 amino acids. The CDR3 protein is CASSYSGNLNTEAFF. DNA of the CDR3: TGCGCCAGCAGCTACTCAGGGAACCTAAACACTGAAGCTTTCTTT.

This clone was counted a single time. The chain carries TRBV3-1 (or the pseudogene TRBV3-2) and TRBJ1-6; 9 positions match TRBD1. CDR1 is LGHDT and CDR2 is YNNKEL in the germline V gene (reference sequence). Trimming removed 4 bases from V and 5 bases from J; junction bases left unmatched: 3. The CDR3 totals 15 residues. CDR3 in amino acids: CASSPGQGNNSPLHF. CDR3 sequence (DNA): TGTGCCAGCAGCCCCGGACAGGGGAATAATTCACCCCTCCACTTT.

The chain has TRBV15 and TRBJ1-2; 7 bases fit TRBD1. The CDR3 is 13 residues long. With 10 bases clipped from V and 5 bases from J, the junction kept 10 bases outside the gene matches. Germline CDR1 reads LNHNV; CDR2 reads YYDKDF (reference sequence). CDR3 sequence (DNA): TGTGCCATCGCTCCGGCAGGGGGATATGGCTACACCTTC. This codes for CAIAPAGGYGYTF. The full variable domain, completed using reference TRBV15 and TRBJ1-2, is DAMVIQNPRYQVTQFGKPVTLSCSQTLNHNVMYWYQQKSSQAPKLLFHYYDKDFNNEADTPDNFQSRRPNTSFCFLDIRSPGLGDTAMYLCAIAPAGGYGYTFGSGTRLTVV.

The V call is TRBV27, the J call TRBJ2-1; no clear D gene. This CDR3 spans 15 amino acids. With 6 bases removed from V and 2 bases from J, the gap between germline ends came to 14 bases. Germline CDR1 reads MNHEY; CDR2 reads SMNVEV (reference sequence). The CDR3 loop is CASSQVGLTYNEQFF. CDR3 DNA: TGTGCCAGCAGCCAGGTGGGCCTGACCTACAATGAGCAGTTCTTC.

J is TRBJ2-5 and V is TRBV6-5, with TRBD1 matching 10 bases. The CDR3 has 15 amino acids. Trimming at V came to 6 bases and at J to 5 bases, leaving 9 bases not matched to a gene. Germline V gene sequence: CDR1 MNHEY, CDR2 SVGAGI. The CDR3 sequence: CASRDAGQGWETQYF. The CDR3 DNA reads as TGTGCCAGCAGGGACGCGGGACAGGGGTGGGAGACCCAGTACTTC.

This chain links TRBV27 with TRBJ1-5, with 10 nucleotides matching TRBD1. Trimming at V came to 4 bases and at J to 5 bases, leaving 5 bases not matched to a gene. CDR3 size: 15 residues. Germline V gene sequence: CDR1 MNHEY, CDR2 SMNVEV (reference sequence). In nucleotides, the CDR3 is TGTGCCAGCAGTTCTTCCGGGACAGGGGATCAGCCCCAGCATTTT. This translates into CASSSSGTGDQPQHF.

The chain couples TRBV29-1 to TRBJ1-3; TRBD1 is a possible D gene (5 bases). In germline, CDR1 is SQVTM, CDR2 ANQGSEA. This CDR3 has 14 amino acids. V lost 7 bases to trimming and J lost 1 base, with 14 bases between them. CDR3 loop: CSAITDTSGNTIYF. Here the CDR3 DNA reads TGCAGCGCCATCACGGACACATCTGGAAACACCATATATTTT. Based on the CDR3 plus reference TRBV29-1 and TRBJ1-3, the full variable domain is SAVISQKPSRDICQRGTSLTIQCQVDSQVTMMFWYRQQPGQSLTLIATANQGSEATYESGFVIDKFPISRPNLTFSTLTVSNMSPEDSSIYLCSAITDTSGNTIYFGEGSWLTVV.

The count of this clone is one. This rearrangement joins TRBV20-1 to TRBJ2-7; D is undetermined. The germline CDR1 and CDR2 sequences are DFQATT and SNEGSKA (reference sequence). CDR3 length: 14 residues. V lost 3 bases to trimming and J lost 0 bases, with 12 bases between them. CDR3: CSASIDADSYEQYF. The DNA of the CDR3 is TGCAGTGCTAGTATAGACGCGGACTCCTACGAGCAGTACTTC.

This rearrangement joins TRBV25-1 to TRBJ2-1; TRBD2 might be the D (5 bases). The CDR3 is 14 residues long. CDR1 is MGHDK, CDR2 SYGVNS, per germline. V lost 3 bases to trimming and J lost 6 bases, with 12 bases between them. In nucleotides, the CDR3 is TGTGCCAGCAGTGAGGTGGGCGCGGGCAATGAGCAGTTCTTC. Its translation is CASSEVGAGNEQFF.

This chain joins TRBV2 and TRBJ1-5; D gene unclear. CDR1 and CDR2 from the germline V gene are SNHLY and FYNNEI. This CDR3 has 15 amino acids. The V end lost 5 bases, the J end lost 6 bases, and 17 bases lay between the germline ends. The chain's CDR3 is CASSPRTGRGQPQHF. The CDR3 DNA reads as TGTGCCAGCAGTCCCCGTACCGGTCGAGGTCAGCCCCAGCATTTT.

The rearrangement uses TRBV28 and TRBJ2-1, with D unclear. Germline V gene sequence: CDR1 MDHEN, CDR2 SYDVKM. The CDR3 sequence is 11 residues long. Trimming pared 3 bases from V and 10 bases from J, leaving 7 bases between. The chain's CDR3 is CASSFTTEQFF. In DNA form, the CDR3 reads TGTGCCAGCAGTTTTACAACGGAGCAGTTCTTC.

This chain connects TRBV6-2 or TRBV6-3 to TRBJ1-2; D is undetermined. The germline V and J ends were trimmed by 0 bases and 2 bases, with 10 bases remaining between them. The CDR3 consists of 15 residues. Germline CDR1 reads MNHEY; CDR2 reads SVGEGT. The CDR3 nucleotides are TGTGCCAGCAGTTACTCTCAAGCTTCAAACTATGGCTACACCTTC. It is translated as CASSYSQASNYGYTF.